The T cell receptor (beta chain) under discussion was sequenced for a study of cytomegalovirus exposure and HLA in healthy donors. Primers included in the PCR were 60 Vbeta and 13 Jbeta primers. Assay used: immunoSEQ multiplex PCR; TCRdb lists only in-frame clones, some missing. The table shows more than 85,000 clones, with around 79% occurring only once. Details on this clone: Antigen: not known.

Whole-study findings and limits: Productive status was seen about 87% or about 30% of the time for most TCR beta V segments in an earlier analysis. In a later analysis, DRB1 alleles had the most associated TCRs; HLA-C alleles the fewest.

Germline trimming cut 5 bases from V and 6 bases from J; bases unmatched to any gene: 7. The CDR3 has 15 residues. From germline, CDR1 is SGDLS and CDR2 YYNGEE. The specimen was PBMCs. This clonotype originated in a woman aged 25-40 years in good health and CMV-seronegative. The chain links TRBV9 to TRBJ2-3; 12 nucleotides match TRBD2. The CDR3 region is CASSGTSGSFDTQYF. DNA for the CDR3: TGTGCCAGCAGTGGGACTAGCGGGTCATTCGATACGCAGTATTTT.